The 9 T cell receptor beta chains presented below share a single source sample, sequenced in a study of T cell responses to AZD1222 COVID-19 vaccine. This table comes from immunoSEQ multiplex PCR, and its TCRdb copy is limited to in-frame clones, with some not included. The sample consists of tens of thousands of clones, 78% of them appearing once. This sample comprised peripheral blood, obtained on day 0 of AZD1222 vaccination. These receptors came from an adult in good health.

This chain uses TRBV2 with TRBJ1-4; no firm D call. Trimming cost V 0 bases and J 2 bases, with 7 bases left between them. Germline values: CDR1 SNHLY, CDR2 FYNNEI. CDR3 length: 15 amino acids. The CDR3 bases are TGTGCCAGCAGTGAAGCGCGGACTACTAATGAAAAACTGTTTTTT. It is translated as CASSEARTTNEKLFF.

The V call is TRBV18, the J call TRBJ1-3; unclear D gene. The CDR3 is made up of 15 amino acids. Germline V gives CDR1 KGHSH, CDR2 LQKENI. Trimming removed 0 bases at V and 3 bases at J, with 9 bases between. CDR3 region: CASSPPSSRGNTIYF. CDR3 nucleotide sequence: TGTGCCAGCTCACCACCGAGCAGTCGTGGAAACACCATATATTTT. The entire variable domain, with the rest obtained from reference TRBV18 and TRBJ1-3, is as follows: NAGVMQNPRHLVRRRGQEARLRCSPMKGHSHVYWYRQLPEEGLKFMVYLQKENIIDESGMPKERFSAEFPKEGPSILRIQQVVRGDSAAYFCASSPPSSRGNTIYFGEGSWLTVV.

J is TRBJ2-1 and V is TRBV5-1; a possible D gene is TRBD1 (6 bases). V shed 0 bases and J shed 5 bases, with 6 bases lying between them. CDR1 is SGHRS, CDR2 YFSETQ, per germline. The CDR3 has 13 amino acids. CDR3 amino acids: CASSLAGDNEQFF. The CDR3 DNA is TGCGCCAGCAGCTTGGCAGGGGACAATGAGCAGTTCTTC.

The V call is TRBV6-6, the J call TRBJ2-1; D possibly corresponds to TRBD2 (6 bases). CDR3 length equals 16 residues. Germline V gene sequence: CDR1 MNHNY, CDR2 SVGAGI (reference sequence). Trimming pared 2 bases from V and 4 bases from J, leaving 15 bases between. CDR3 residues: CASSYVRGVTYNEQFF. The DNA of the CDR3 is TGTGCCAGCAGTTACGTTCGCGGGGTTACTTACAATGAGCAGTTCTTC.

The chain is built from TRBV6-5 and TRBJ1-5, with D perhaps TRBD1 (6 bases). Germline CDR1 is MNHEY and CDR2 is SVGAGI. Trimming took off 6 bases at V and 3 bases at J, with 9 bases between the two ends. The CDR3 is 13 amino acids. The CDR3 is CASRTGSNQPQHF. In DNA, the CDR3 is TGTGCCAGCAGGACAGGCTCCAATCAGCCCCAGCATTTT.

This clone was detected once. The chain links TRBV7-8 to TRBJ2-1, with TRBD2 matching over 8 bases. Germline trimming cut 0 bases from V and 8 bases from J; bases unmatched to any gene: 12. Germline loops: CDR1 SGHVS, CDR2 FQNEAQ. This CDR3 contains 17 residues. The CDR3 spells CASSLAGGGGRMDEQFF. CDR3 DNA sequence: TGTGCCAGCAGCTTAGCGGGGGGAGGCGGGAGGATGGATGAGCAGTTCTTC.

A single count supports this clone. J is TRBJ2-1 and V is TRBV12-2; TRBD1, the table's D call, was not compared with the DNA. TRBV12-2 is a documented pseudogene. This CDR3 region has 16 residues. CDR3 amino acids: CASRLTGQGNYNEQFF. The DNA for the CDR3 is TGTGCAAGTCGCTTAACCGGACAGGGGAACTACAATGAGCAGTTCTTC.

This chain uses TRBV6-2 or TRBV6-3 with TRBJ2-5; 7 positions agree with TRBD2. Germline V lookup: CDR1 MNHEY, CDR2 SVGEGT. V trimming: 0 bases; J trimming: 7 bases; junction bases outside the gene matches: 17. The CDR3 runs to 18 residues. The CDR3 protein is CASSYSRGPGTNVGTQYF. The CDR3 bases are TGTGCCAGCAGTTACTCGAGAGGTCCCGGGACTAACGTAGGGACCCAGTACTTC.

This clone was picked up a small number of times. The J gene is TRBJ1-1, the V gene TRBV11-3; D is undetermined. The CDR3 length is 15 residues. V was cut by 3 bases and J by 5 bases, with 16 bases left in between. Germline CDR1 is SGHNT and CDR2 is YENEEA. CDR3 in amino acids: CASSLRPSEGTEAFF. Written as DNA, the CDR3 is TGTGCCAGCAGCTTGCGGCCTTCAGAAGGAACTGAAGCTTTCTTT.